Each of the 17 T cell receptor beta chains below was sequenced from the same sample in a study of identical twins. MiXCR was run by TCRdb on the 5' RACE reads, yielding one entry per CDR3 protein. This table has roughly 250,000 distinct CDR3 sequences, about 14% appearing once. Sequenced sample: memory (CD45RO+) T cells sorted from blood. The receptors were gathered from a woman aged 18 to 35 in good health.

J is TRBJ2-4 and V is TRBV20-1; 9 bases are a match to TRBD1. V trimming: 8 bases; J trimming: 8 bases; junction bases outside the gene matches: 13. The CDR3 loop spans 14 amino acids. In germline, CDR1 is DFQATT, CDR2 SNEGSKA (reference sequence). The CDR3 reads CSSPGQGVSDIQYF. In nucleotides, the CDR3 is TGCAGTTCCCCGGGACAGGGAGTATCTGACATTCAGTACTTC.

This clonotype appeared a few times. The chain combines TRBV20-1 with TRBJ1-1, with D tentatively TRBD1 (5 bases). CDR1 and CDR2 (germline): DFQATT, SNEGSKA (reference sequence). The V gene lost 6 bases and the J gene lost 3 bases, with 14 bases spanning the gap. This CDR3 has 13 amino acids. Written as DNA, the CDR3 is TGCAGTGCCCATAGGGGAGGGGACACTGAAGCTTTCTTT. This sequence encodes CSAHRGGDTEAFF.

In its sample, this clonotype was seen a few times. The genes are TRBV5-1 and TRBJ2-7; 7 bases match TRBD1. CDR1 and CDR2 from the germline V gene are SGHRS and YFSETQ. Trimming took 0 bases from V and 5 from J; bases not matched to a gene: 8. CDR3 length equals 15 residues. As DNA, the CDR3 is TGCGCCAGCAGCTTGGGGCCAACAGGGGTCAACGAGCAGTACTTC. Translating gives CASSLGPTGVNEQYF.

This clonotype was seen many times. The chain recombines TRBV6-1 with TRBJ2-7; D call uncertain. In germline, CDR1 is MNHNS, CDR2 SASEGT. V lost 4 bases to trimming and J lost 1 base, with 8 bases between them. The CDR3 covers 13 residues. The CDR3 DNA reads as TGTGCCAGCAGTGTGTCCCGGTCCTACGAGCAGTACTTC. Amino acids: CASSVSRSYEQYF.

In its sample, this clonotype was seen a few times. The J gene is TRBJ2-5, the V gene TRBV7-2, with 8 bases that match TRBD1. The V gene end was trimmed by 7 bases and the J gene end by 2 bases; junction bases not matched to a gene: 6. Looked up from germline, CDR1 is SGHTA and CDR2 is FQGNSA. The CDR3 contains 14 residues. The CDR3 DNA reads as TGTGCCAGCACCCCGGACAGGGATCAAGAGACCCAGTACTTC. Its translation: CASTPDRDQETQYF. The variable domain in full, completed from reference TRBV7-2 and TRBJ2-5, reads GAGVSQSPSNKVTEKGKDVELRCDPISGHTALYWYRQSLGQGLEFLIYFQGNSAPDKSGLPSDRFSAERTGGSVSTLTIQRTQQEDSAVYLCASTPDRDQETQYFGPGTRLLVL.

The J gene is TRBJ2-5, the V gene TRBV25-1; the D is unclear. This CDR3 contains 12 residues. Germline lookup yields CDR1 MGHDK and CDR2 SYGVNS. The V end was cut by 4 bases, the J end by 2 bases, with 5 bases between. CDR3 in DNA: TGTGCCAGCAGTGGAGGTCAAGAGACCCAGTACTTC. Protein: CASSGGQETQYF.

This clonotype was seen more than once but under ten times. This sequence joins TRBV20-1 and TRBJ2-7; tentatively, D is TRBD1 or TRBD2 (6 bases each). Trimming left V 6 bases short and J 4 bases short, with 19 bases between. Germline V lookup: CDR1 DFQATT, CDR2 SNEGSKA (reference sequence). This CDR3 has 14 amino acids. The CDR3 nucleotides read TGCAGTGCCCGCCCCGCAAAAGGGGGGTACGAGCAGTACTTC. This gives the protein CSARPAKGGYEQYF.

CDR3 in amino acids: CASSESGGNQPQHF. The CDR3 region has the DNA TGTGCCAGCAGTGAATCAGGGGGCAATCAGCCCCAGCATTTT. The V and J genes are TRBV25-1 and TRBJ1-5, with D possibly being TRBD1 (6 bases). Between the trimmed V and J ends, which lost 1 base and 2 bases, there was a span of 6 bases. CDR1 is MGHDK and CDR2 is SYGVNS in the germline V gene. This CDR3 is 14 amino acids long.

The V call is TRBV5-1, the J call TRBJ2-6; D unclear. The V end lost 1 base, the J end lost 3 bases, and 5 bases lay between the germline ends. CDR1 SGHRS and CDR2 YFSETQ come from the germline V gene. The CDR3 spans 14 residues. DNA for the CDR3: TGCGCCAGCAGCTTGACCGATGGGGCCAACGTCCTGACTTTC. Its protein product is CASSLTDGANVLTF.

This clonotype turned up a few times. The chain links TRBV3-1 to TRBJ2-1; TRBD1 might be the D (6 bases). The CDR3 consists of 13 residues. V was trimmed by 4 bases and J by 10 bases, leaving 14 bases between them. Per germline, CDR1 LGHDT and CDR2 YNNKEL (reference sequence). The DNA of the CDR3 is TGTGCCAGCAGCCCCAACAGGGCAAGCGAGCAGTTCTTC. This codes for CASSPNRASEQFF.

V and J are TRBV6-5 and TRBJ2-7, with TRBD1 matching 9 bases. In germline, CDR1 is MNHEY, CDR2 SVGAGI. The CDR3 consists of 14 residues. V lost 2 bases, J lost 4 bases, and 3 bases stayed unmatched. CDR3 sequence (DNA): TGTGCCAGCAGTTACCGGGACAGGGTGTACGAGCAGTACTTC. Its translation is CASSYRDRVYEQYF.

This clonotype was counted many times. The chain has TRBV11-2 and TRBJ2-7; D remains unclear. The CDR3 sequence is 15 residues long. CDR1 is SGHAT and CDR2 is FQNNGV in the germline V gene. The germline V and J ends were trimmed by 4 bases and 5 bases, with 18 bases remaining between them. The CDR3 protein is CASSSSALGGDEQYF. CDR3 DNA: TGTGCCAGCAGCTCTAGTGCACTGGGCGGAGACGAGCAGTACTTC.

This clonotype has a handful of counts. The chain carries TRBV12-3 or TRBV12-4 and TRBJ2-7, with 8 positions matching TRBD2. J gave up 1 base and V 5 bases, and 4 bases lay outside the gene matches. There are 14 residues in the CDR3. CDR3 nucleotides: TGTGCCAGCAGTATCGGGGGGGGTTCCTACGAGCAGTACTTC. This gives the protein CASSIGGGSYEQYF.

The chain recombines TRBV12-3 or TRBV12-4 with TRBJ1-5, with no clear D. Trimming removed 6 bases from V and 10 bases from J, with 19 bases in between. The length of the CDR3 is 14 residues. CDR3 region: CASREPRDGGPQHF. CDR3 coding DNA: TGTGCCAGCAGGGAACCGCGAGACGGCGGACCCCAGCATTTT.

This rearrangement joins TRBV2 to TRBJ2-5, with 11 bases lining up with TRBD2. Losses at the gene ends were 6 bases for V and 1 base for J; bases not matched to a gene: 7. Germline assignment: CDR1 SNHLY and CDR2 FYNNEI. The length of the CDR3 is 16 residues. The chain's CDR3 is CASRTGTSGTQETQYF. The CDR3 DNA is TGTGCCAGCAGAACCGGGACTAGCGGAACCCAAGAGACCCAGTACTTC.

This sequence joins TRBV9 and TRBJ2-2; D unresolved. The V end was cut by 3 bases, the J end by 6 bases, with 9 bases between. The CDR3 length is 13 residues. Germline CDR1 is SGDLS and CDR2 is YYNGEE. CDR3 region: CASSADRSGELFF. The CDR3 bases are TGTGCCAGCAGCGCCGACCGGTCCGGGGAGCTGTTTTTT.

This chain uses TRBV6-5 with TRBJ1-1; D remains unclear. The CDR3 loop spans 15 amino acids. V was cut by 7 bases and J by 1 base, with 16 bases left in between. Germline CDR1 is MNHEY and CDR2 is SVGAGI. As DNA, the CDR3 is TGTGCCAGCATTAGGTACCGGGTCGGGAACACTGAAGCTTTCTTT. It is translated as CASIRYRVGNTEAFF.